Below, 23 T cell receptor beta chains from the same sample are listed, as sequenced in a study of Graves' ophthalmopathy and Graves' hyperthyroidism. The study amplified TCR beta CDR3 regions using RNA transcripts. HTBI primers primed a first-round RT-PCR, and a second-round multiplex PCR followed. One entry per CDR3 protein results from TCRdb running MiXCR on the multiplex PCR reads. This sample has roughly 300,000 distinct CDR3 sequences; 17% occur once, and the top ten carry 9% to 15%. Sequencing was done on a sample of peripheral blood. The receptor source for this set is an adult man with Graves' ophthalmopathy.

The chain is built from TRBV11-2 and TRBJ2-2; TRBD2 is a possible D gene (5 bases). This CDR3 is built from 13 residues. V lost 6 bases, J lost 7 bases, and 12 bases lay in between. Germline assignment: CDR1 SGHAT and CDR2 FQNNGV. The chain's CDR3 is CASSRGGGGELFF. The DNA for the CDR3 is TGTGCCAGCAGTCGAGGAGGCGGCGGGGAGCTGTTTTTT.

This clonotype was detected ten times or more. This chain joins TRBV11-2 and TRBJ2-5; 7 bases align to TRBD1. The V segment lost 5 bases and the J segment 3 bases; nucleotides outside the gene matches: 9. The CDR3 runs to 15 residues. CDR1 and CDR2 (germline): SGHAT, FQNNGV. The CDR3 DNA reads as TGTGCCAGCAGCGATCCCCTAGGGACAGAAGAGACCCAGTACTTC. It translates to CASSDPLGTEETQYF.

This clonotype was seen many times. The V and J genes are TRBV14 and TRBJ2-2; possibly TRBD1 for D (6 bases). V was pared by 0 bases and J by 12 bases, with 8 bases between. CDR1 is SGHDN, CDR2 FVKESK, per germline. The CDR3 totals 12 residues. In DNA, the CDR3 is TGTGCCAGCAGCCAAGATCAGGGGAAGCTGTTTTTT. This encodes CASSQDQGKLFF.

This clonotype came up many times. The J gene is TRBJ2-7, the V gene TRBV29-1, with a tentative D call TRBD1 (5 bases). The CDR3 consists of 12 residues. Germline CDR1 and CDR2: SQVTM and ANQGSEA. The V gene lost 5 bases and the J gene lost 2 bases, with 10 bases spanning the gap. The CDR3 here is CSVRKQAYEQYF. The CDR3 nucleotides read TGCAGCGTTAGGAAACAGGCCTACGAGCAGTACTTC.

This clonotype was counted ten times or more. The genes are TRBV6-1 and TRBJ2-2; tentatively, D is TRBD2 (6 bases). The CDR3 sequence is 14 residues long. Germline lookup yields CDR1 MNHNS and CDR2 SASEGT. Deletions cut 7 bases from V and 4 bases from J, with 13 bases between. The CDR3 loop is CASIGGPTTGELFF. CDR3 DNA: TGTGCCAGCATAGGAGGGCCCACCACCGGGGAGCTGTTTTTT.

This sequence joins TRBV11-2 and TRBJ2-5; 10 positions agree with TRBD2. V lost 5 bases, J lost 5 bases, and 5 bases stayed unmatched. This CDR3 contains 14 residues. Germline CDR1 is SGHAT and CDR2 is FQNNGV. The CDR3 loop reads CASSATSGKETQYF. The CDR3 bases are TGTGCCAGCAGCGCAACTAGCGGGAAGGAGACCCAGTACTTC.

This clonotype was picked up many times. The J gene is TRBJ2-5, the V gene TRBV7-9; 10 bases align to TRBD2. Germline CDR1 and CDR2: SEHNR and FQNEAQ (reference sequence). CDR3 length equals 18 residues. J was trimmed by 5 bases and V by 2 bases; bases with no gene match: 14. The CDR3 reads CASSLTRTSGYGRETQYF. The CDR3 DNA follows: TGTGCCAGCAGCTTAACCCGGACTAGCGGATATGGGAGGGAGACCCAGTACTTC.

This clonotype was seen repeatedly, ten times or more. V gene TRBV4-1 combines with J gene TRBJ2-4; tentative D call: TRBD1 (5 bases). Germline CDR1 reads MGHRA; CDR2 reads YSYEKL. V dropped 5 bases and J dropped 4 bases, with 9 bases sitting between them. This CDR3 region has 13 residues. Here the CDR3 DNA reads TGCGCCAGCAGCACCGACAGAAAAAACATTCAGTACTTC. Translated: CASSTDRKNIQYF.

This clonotype showed up just once. V and J are TRBV4-2 and TRBJ2-7; no firm D call. Trimming took 1 base from V and 11 from J, leaving 15 bases between them. The CDR3 is 13 residues long. Germline-derived CDR1 and CDR2 are LGHNA and YNFKEQ. CDR3 sequence reads: CASSQGPLRKKYF. CDR3 coding DNA: TGTGCCAGCAGCCAAGGGCCGTTGAGGAAAAAGTACTTC.

This clonotype was seen repeatedly, ten times or more. The CDR3 loop reads CASSAQQGGANVLTF. The CDR3 region has the DNA TGTGCCAGTAGTGCCCAACAGGGTGGGGCCAACGTCCTGACTTTC. This chain joins TRBV19 and TRBJ2-6, with D possibly matching TRBD1 (6 bases). The CDR3 is 15 amino acids. V was shortened by 5 bases and J by 3 bases, with 11 bases between the two germline ends. Germline loops: CDR1 LNHDA, CDR2 SQIVND (reference sequence).

The table lists this clonotype with many counts. The chain joins TRBV6-5 to TRBJ2-7, with unresolved D. The CDR3 contains 14 residues. CDR1 and CDR2 (germline): MNHEY, SVGAGI. Deletions cut 6 bases from V and 2 bases from J, with 14 bases between. The CDR3, as DNA: TGTGCCAGCAGCCCTACGTTAGGGACCTACGAGCAGTACTTC. Its translation is CASSPTLGTYEQYF.

The chain is built from TRBV11-2 and TRBJ2-7; maybe TRBD1 (5 bases). Trimming stripped 0 bases from V and 6 bases from J, with 12 bases between. CDR1 and CDR2 from the germline V gene are SGHAT and FQNNGV. This CDR3 has 14 residues. Here the CDR3 DNA reads TGTGCCAGCAGCTTAGAATTGCAGGGTGGCGAGCAGTACTTC. This encodes CASSLELQGGEQYF.

The CDR3 here is CSARRSTEAFF. In DNA form, the CDR3 reads TGCAGTGCTCGTAGGAGCACTGAAGCTTTCTTT. This sequence joins TRBV20-1 and TRBJ1-1, with D unclear. Trimming took off 5 bases at V and 4 bases at J, with 8 bases between the two ends. The CDR3 has 11 residues. The germline V gene encodes CDR1 DFQATT and CDR2 SNEGSKA (reference sequence).

This clonotype was counted at least ten times. The V call is TRBV20-1, the J call TRBJ2-4; a weak D match, TRBD1 (6 bases). From germline, CDR1 is DFQATT and CDR2 SNEGSKA (reference sequence). The CDR3 has 11 amino acids. Trimming left V 6 bases short and J 9 bases short, with 12 bases between. CDR3 DNA sequence: TGCAGTGCGTACCAACAGGGCATTCAGTACTTC. This translates into CSAYQQGIQYF.

This clonotype appeared many times. This chain joins TRBV7-9 and TRBJ1-1, with D unclear. CDR1 and CDR2 from the germline V gene are SEHNR and FQNEAQ (reference sequence). This CDR3 region has 15 residues. Trimming removed 5 bases at V and 8 bases at J, with 21 bases between. DNA for the CDR3: TGTGCCAGCAGCACCACCCCCGGCAGGCCTGGAGAAGCTTTCTTT. The encoded protein is CASSTTPGRPGEAFF. The full variable domain, with the rest looked up from reference TRBV7-9 and TRBJ1-1, is DTGVSQNPRHKITKRGQNVTFRCDPISEHNRLYWYRQTLGQGPEFLTYFQNEAQLEKSRLLSDRFSAERPKGSFSTLEIQRTEQGDSAMYLCASSTTPGRPGEAFFGQGTRLTVV.

This clonotype has at least ten counts. V gene TRBV20-1 combines with J gene TRBJ2-7, with D tentatively TRBD1 or TRBD2 (5 bases each). This CDR3 is built from 16 residues. Trimming pared 1 base from V and 3 bases from J, leaving 19 bases between. Germline-derived CDR1 and CDR2 are DFQATT and SNEGSKA (reference sequence). The CDR3 loop is CSARAPGSTADYEQYF. CDR3 sequence (DNA): TGCAGTGCTAGAGCCCCAGGGTCTACAGCGGACTACGAGCAGTACTTC.

This clonotype appeared many times. The chain carries TRBV28 and TRBJ2-2; 10 nucleotides match TRBD2. Germline CDR1 and CDR2: MDHEN and SYDVKM. Losses at the gene ends were 2 bases for V and 4 bases for J; bases not matched to a gene: 7. CDR3 size: 17 residues. As DNA, the CDR3 is TGTGCCAGCAGTTTACCCCTAGCGGGAGCTGGCACCGGGGAGCTGTTTTTT. Translated, it gives CASSLPLAGAGTGELFF.

Ten or more counts support this clonotype. This chain uses TRBV7-8 with TRBJ1-2, with 7 bases that match TRBD1. CDR1 is SGHVS and CDR2 is FQNEAQ in the germline V gene. The CDR3 loop spans 13 amino acids. Losses at the gene ends were 5 bases for V and 7 bases for J; bases not matched to a gene: 7. CDR3 nucleotides: TGTGCCAGCAGCCTCACAGGGGTCGGTGGCTACACCTTC. Its protein product is CASSLTGVGGYTF.

This clonotype was recorded many times. The J gene is TRBJ1-1, the V gene TRBV6-2 or TRBV6-3; D call uncertain. CDR3 length equals 16 residues. Trimming stripped 2 bases from V and 1 base from J, with 14 bases between. Germline V lookup: CDR1 MNHEY, CDR2 SVGEGT. The chain's CDR3 is CASSYPGLSTNTEAFF. CDR3 bases: TGTGCCAGCAGTTACCCCGGCCTGAGCACGAACACTGAAGCTTTCTTT.

This clonotype was observed many times. This chain joins TRBV7-6 and TRBJ1-1; TRBD1 might be the D (6 bases). The CDR3 extends over 15 amino acids. Germline V gene data show CDR1 as SGHVS and CDR2 as FNYEAQ. V was cut by 1 base and J by 7 bases, with 16 bases left in between. In DNA form, the CDR3 reads TGTGCCAGCAGCTTAGGTCCCGGGACACAGAATGAAGCTTTCTTT. This sequence encodes CASSLGPGTQNEAFF. Full variable domain (outside the CDR3, taken from reference TRBV7-6 and TRBJ1-1): GAGVSQSPRYKVTKRGQDVALRCDPISGHVSLYWYRQALGQGPEFLTYFNYEAQQDKSGLPNDRFSAERPEGSISTLTIQRTEQRDSAMYRCASSLGPGTQNEAFFGQGTRLTVV.

The V gene is TRBV30, the J gene TRBJ1-4, with D uncertain. Germline V gene lookup returns CDR1 GTSNPN and CDR2 SVGIG (reference sequence). Trimming stripped 3 bases from V and 6 bases from J, with 17 bases between. The CDR3 extends over 15 amino acids. CDR3 region: CAWSPETPIDEKLFF. Here the CDR3 DNA reads TGTGCCTGGAGCCCCGAGACGCCCATTGATGAAAAACTGTTTTTT.

Many counts were recorded for this clonotype. The chain has TRBV20-1 and TRBJ1-1, with D possibly matching TRBD1 (6 bases). Germline values: CDR1 DFQATT, CDR2 SNEGSKA (reference sequence). V was trimmed by 2 bases and J by 1 base, leaving 11 bases between them. CDR3 length equals 14 residues. The CDR3 DNA is TGCAGTGCTAGAAAACAGGGCTCGAACACTGAAGCTTTCTTT. Translation: CSARKQGSNTEAFF.

This clonotype has ten or more counts. The CDR3 nucleotides are TGTGCCAGCAGCCCAGTCCGGGGTCGTGGGGAAGAGACCCAGTACTTC. It specifies CASSPVRGRGEETQYF. This rearrangement joins TRBV7-9 to TRBJ2-5, with D possibly being TRBD2 (5 bases). The CDR3 is 16 residues long. Germline loops: CDR1 SEHNR, CDR2 FQNEAQ (reference sequence). V was shortened by 5 bases and J by 3 bases, with 19 bases between the two germline ends. The variable domain in full, with the rest retrieved from reference TRBV7-9 and TRBJ2-5, is DTGVSQNPRHKITKRGQNVTFRCDPISEHNRLYWYRQTLGQGPEFLTYFQNEAQLEKSRLLSDRFSAERPKGSFSTLEIQRTEQGDSAMYLCASSPVRGRGEETQYFGPGTRLLVL.